The 24 T cell receptor beta chains presented below share a single source sample, sequenced in a study of human T cells and chemical hapten exposure. TCRdb used MiXCR to reprocess the RACE reads, holding one entry per CDR3 protein. The profile shows 80,000 to 100,000 distinct CDR3 sequences, about 10% of them singletons. Time point noted: patch test 2, 6 weeks after DPC sensitization. Treatment indicated: therapeutic diphenylcyclopropenone sensitization with weekly scalp DPC. The input for sequencing was whole blood, taken in connection with sensitization to the hapten diphenylcyclopropenone (DPC). The receptors originated from a woman aged 50 to 60 with alopecia areata. Some clones in this sample may be carry-over from other donors' samples.

A few counts support this clonotype. V and J are TRBV20-1 and TRBJ1-5, with a weak D call TRBD1 (5 bases). CDR1 and CDR2 from the germline V gene are DFQATT and SNEGSKA (reference sequence). This CDR3 has 13 amino acids. V was cut by 4 bases and J by 1 base, with 8 bases left in between. CDR3: CSAKAGSNQPQHF. CDR3 nucleotides: TGCAGTGCTAAGGCAGGGAGCAATCAGCCCCAGCATTTT.

This rearrangement joins TRBV28 to TRBJ2-7, with 7 bases identical to TRBD2. Germline trimming cut 6 bases from V and 6 bases from J; bases unmatched to any gene: 23. The CDR3 extends over 18 amino acids. Germline V gene lookup returns CDR1 MDHEN and CDR2 SYDVKM. The CDR3 DNA reads as TGTGCCAGCAGCTCACCTCTAGCGGCCGGAAGTCGAATGATCGAGCAGTACTTC. This translates into CASSSPLAAGSRMIEQYF.

This clonotype was seen many times. This rearrangement joins TRBV30 to TRBJ2-2, with TRBD1 matching over 7 bases. Germline assignment: CDR1 GTSNPN and CDR2 SVGIG (reference sequence). The CDR3 loop spans 14 amino acids. The J segment lost 2 bases and the V segment lost 3 bases, leaving 3 bases of the junction unmatched. The CDR3 here is CAWRGTVNTGELFF. The CDR3 DNA sequence: TGTGCCTGGAGGGGGACAGTAAACACCGGGGAGCTGTTTTTT.

This clonotype was counted at least ten times. The J gene is TRBJ1-3, the V gene TRBV18; possibly TRBD1 for D (6 bases). Germline assignment: CDR1 KGHSH and CDR2 LQKENI. Trimming removed 3 bases at V and 0 bases at J, with 15 bases between. This CDR3 is 17 amino acids long. The CDR3 sequence: CASSPLRGRSSGNTIYF. For the CDR3, the DNA is TGTGCCAGCTCACCCCTCAGGGGTAGGAGCTCTGGAAACACCATATATTTT.

The chain links TRBV4-3 to TRBJ2-3, with TRBD2 matching 9 bases. Germline CDR1 and CDR2: LGHNA and YSLEER. The CDR3 sequence is 20 residues long. Trimming cost V 0 bases and J 0 bases; bases outside gene matches: 13. The CDR3 sequence: CASSQEVVLAGLSSTDTQYF. The CDR3 coding sequence is TGCGCCAGCAGCCAAGAGGTGGTGCTAGCGGGGTTATCAAGCACAGATACGCAGTATTTT.

J is TRBJ2-1 and V is TRBV5-4, with 7 bases identical to TRBD1. J was trimmed by 3 bases and V by 5 bases; bases with no gene match: 11. The CDR3 spans 16 residues. Germline V gene sequence: CDR1 SGHNT, CDR2 YYREEE (reference sequence). The CDR3 loop reads CASSQGGQSVYNEQFF. CDR3 nucleotides: TGTGCCAGCAGTCAAGGGGGACAGTCGGTCTACAATGAGCAGTTCTTC.

J is TRBJ2-5 and V is TRBV4-1, with D possibly being TRBD2 (6 bases). Germline values: CDR1 MGHRA, CDR2 YSYEKL. The CDR3 consists of 14 residues. V lost 1 base and J 9 bases, leaving 15 bases between the germline ends. The CDR3 reads CASSQVYGSGAQYF. The CDR3, as DNA: TGCGCCAGCAGCCAAGTATACGGGAGTGGGGCCCAGTACTTC.

The rearrangement links TRBV11-2 to TRBJ2-5; D ambiguous. This CDR3 comprises 14 residues. Trimming stripped 3 bases from V and 5 bases from J, with 13 bases between. Per the germline V gene, CDR1 is SGHAT and CDR2 is FQNNGV. The CDR3 here is CASSFGGRAETQYF. CDR3 DNA: TGTGCCAGCAGCTTCGGTGGTAGGGCGGAGACCCAGTACTTC. Looking up the rest from reference TRBV11-2 and TRBJ2-5 gives the full variable domain: EAGVAQSPRYKIIEKRQSVAFWCNPISGHATLYWYQQILGQGPKLLIQFQNNGVVDDSQLPKDRFSAERLKGVDSTLKIQPAKLEDSAVYLCASSFGGRAETQYFGPGTRLLVL.

This chain links TRBV30 with TRBJ1-1; TRBD1 is a possible D gene (6 bases). Trimming stripped 2 bases from V and 5 bases from J, with 15 bases between. In germline, CDR1 is GTSNPN, CDR2 SVGIG (reference sequence). The CDR3 has 14 residues. CDR3 protein: CAWSPEGHPTEAFF. The CDR3 region has the DNA TGTGCCTGGAGTCCCGAGGGACACCCGACTGAAGCTTTCTTT.

There are a few counts of this clonotype. This chain uses TRBV27 with TRBJ1-1, with D possibly being TRBD1 (5 bases). The CDR3 extends over 15 amino acids. V lost 1 base, J lost 5 bases, and 14 bases lay in between. Germline V gene data show CDR1 as MNHEY and CDR2 as SMNVEV (reference sequence). The chain's CDR3 is CASSLYRGGWTEAFF. DNA for the CDR3: TGTGCCAGCAGTTTATACCGGGGGGGTTGGACTGAAGCTTTCTTT.

This clonotype was seen a few times. The chain combines TRBV6-4 with TRBJ1-1; possible D gene TRBD1, 5 bases. The CDR3 runs to 12 residues. Germline V lookup: CDR1 MRHNA, CDR2 SNTAGT. The V end was cut by 2 bases, the J end by 10 bases, with 11 bases between. CDR3 in amino acids: CASSDRGDRAFF. DNA for the CDR3: TGTGCCAGCAGTGACAGAGGGGATAGAGCTTTCTTT.

This clonotype was detected ten times or more. The V and J genes are TRBV20-1 and TRBJ2-1, with 9 bases aligning to TRBD2. V lost 6 bases, J lost 9 bases, and 9 bases stayed unmatched. The V gene's germline CDR1 is DFQATT and CDR2 SNEGSKA (reference sequence). This CDR3 is 13 amino acids long. The chain's CDR3 is CSAQLGLATEQFF. The CDR3 coding sequence is TGCAGTGCCCAATTGGGACTAGCCACTGAGCAGTTCTTC.

This clonotype was seen ten or more times. This rearrangement joins TRBV20-1 to TRBJ2-1, with TRBD2 identical over 10 bases. The CDR3 runs to 14 residues. Germline CDR1 and CDR2: DFQATT and SNEGSKA (reference sequence). Trimming at V came to 5 bases and at J to 4 bases, leaving 5 bases not matched to a gene. The CDR3 region is CSAAGTSVYNEQFF. Written as DNA, the CDR3 is TGCAGTGCTGCCGGGACTAGCGTATACAATGAGCAGTTCTTC.

This clonotype has a handful of counts. The V call is TRBV20-1, the J call TRBJ1-2; tentative D call: TRBD1 (5 bases). V dropped 5 bases and J dropped 6 bases, with 19 bases sitting between them. The CDR3 is 14 amino acids. CDR1 and CDR2 from the germline V gene are DFQATT and SNEGSKA (reference sequence). CDR3: CSARNPGTADGYTF. Here the CDR3 DNA reads TGCAGTGCTCGCAACCCCGGGACGGCTGATGGCTACACCTTC.

The V and J genes are TRBV28 and TRBJ2-7, with D uncertain. The V end lost 5 bases, the J end lost 7 bases, and 9 bases lay between the germline ends. Germline V gene data show CDR1 as MDHEN and CDR2 as SYDVKM. CDR3 size: 11 residues. Here the CDR3 DNA reads TGTGCCAGCAGTGCCGGGCGGGAGCAGTACTTC. It is translated as CASSAGREQYF.

This clonotype occurred many times. The chain has TRBV20-1 and TRBJ1-2; 9 bases agree with TRBD1. Per the germline V gene, CDR1 is DFQATT and CDR2 is SNEGSKA (reference sequence). J gave up 6 bases and V 0 bases, and 5 bases lay outside the gene matches. This CDR3 contains 14 residues. The CDR3 coding sequence is TGCAGTGCTAGAGATGCGACAGGGGGAGATGGCTACACCTTC. This gives the protein CSARDATGGDGYTF.

This clonotype occurred many times. This chain connects TRBV29-1 to TRBJ2-1; 9 positions match TRBD2. Germline CDR1 and CDR2: SQVTM and ANQGSEA. The CDR3 has 12 residues. V lost 3 bases to trimming and J lost 13 bases; unmatched junction nucleotides: 7. The CDR3 spells CSVDLRRGGQFF. CDR3 nucleotides: TGCAGCGTTGATTTACGGCGGGGGGGACAGTTCTTC.

This chain links TRBV7-2 with TRBJ2-7; D call uncertain. V was shortened by 5 bases and J by 3 bases, with 11 bases between the two germline ends. Germline CDR1 reads SGHTA; CDR2 reads FQGNSA. The CDR3 totals 13 residues. The CDR3: CASSNRRSYEQYF. In DNA form, the CDR3 reads TGTGCCAGCAGCAACCGACGGAGCTACGAGCAGTACTTC.

This sequence joins TRBV3-1 and TRBJ2-4, with 9 bases that match TRBD2. CDR3 length equals 17 residues. V trimming: 1 base; J trimming: 8 bases; junction bases outside the gene matches: 12. The germline CDR1 and CDR2 sequences are LGHDT and YNNKEL (reference sequence). The CDR3 nucleotides read TGTGCCAGCAGCCAAGTAGGTAGGAGCGGGGGGTCAGACATTCAGTACTTC. Translated, it gives CASSQVGRSGGSDIQYF.

This chain connects TRBV7-2 to TRBJ2-2; 13 nucleotides match TRBD2. Germline V gene sequence: CDR1 SGHTA, CDR2 FQGNSA. The CDR3 loop spans 15 amino acids. Unmatched junction bases numbered 4, after V lost 4 bases and J lost 8 bases. CDR3 coding DNA: TGTGCCAGCAGCTCCTGGACTAGCGGGAGAGGGGAGCTGTTTTTT. Its protein product is CASSSWTSGRGELFF.

Many counts were recorded for this clonotype. V is TRBV23-1 and J is TRBJ2-3, with D possibly called TRBD1 or TRBD2 (5 bases each). TRBV23-1 is noted as an ORF with a role that remains uncertain. The length of the CDR3 is 17 residues. The V end was cut by 2 bases, the J end by 7 bases, with 22 bases between. The CDR3 DNA follows: TGCGCCAGCAGTCAACCGAATCGAGATCACCGGGACCATACGCAGTATTTT. The encoded protein is CASSQPNRDHRDHTQYF.

This clonotype has ten or more counts. The rearrangement links TRBV4-3 to TRBJ1-2; D might be TRBD1 (6 bases). Germline V gene lookup returns CDR1 LGHNA and CDR2 YSLEER. The length of the CDR3 is 15 residues. Trimming removed 0 bases at V and 6 bases at J, with 14 bases between. The CDR3 region is CASSQDLGAGDGYTF. The CDR3 coding sequence is TGCGCCAGCAGCCAAGATCTGGGGGCTGGGGATGGCTACACCTTC.

The V gene is TRBV12-3 or TRBV12-4, the J gene TRBJ1-2, with D unresolved. The V end lost 5 bases, the J end lost 2 bases, and 12 bases lay between the germline ends. This CDR3 comprises 14 residues. The CDR3, as DNA: TGTGCCAGCAGTAGGTATGGGTCGAACTATGGCTACACCTTC. Translating it yields CASSRYGSNYGYTF.

Ten or more counts support this clonotype. The genes are TRBV5-6 and TRBJ1-2; 9 positions agree with TRBD1. Germline V lookup: CDR1 SGHDT, CDR2 YYEEEE. V gave up 4 bases and J gave up 3 bases; unmatched junction bases: 1. The CDR3 consists of 13 residues. The CDR3 sequence: CASSRDRDYGYTF. The CDR3 coding sequence is TGTGCCAGCAGCCGGGACAGGGACTATGGCTACACCTTC.